The 22 T cell receptor beta chains below all came from one sample that was sequenced in a study of T cell responses to AZD1222 COVID-19 vaccine. TCRdb's table, derived via immunoSEQ multiplex PCR, lists solely in-frame clones and lacks some. The sample carries some 150,000 clones, approximately 89% recorded once. This specimen was peripheral blood, taken 28 days after the second AZD1222 dose. The receptors were sampled from an adult who received the AZD1222 COVID-19 vaccine.

V is TRBV27 and J is TRBJ2-2; 16 bases match TRBD2. The germline V gene encodes CDR1 MNHEY and CDR2 SMNVEV (reference sequence). The CDR3 runs 19 residues. J gave up 5 bases and V 7 bases, and 13 bases lay outside the gene matches. CDR3 in DNA: TGTGCCAGCAACCCGATGGGACTAGCGGGAGGGAGAGAGACCGGGGAGCTGTTTTTT. Translated: CASNPMGLAGGRETGELFF.

The J gene is TRBJ1-4, the V gene TRBV3-1 (or the pseudogene TRBV3-2); D unclear. Germline CDR1 is LGHDT and CDR2 is YNNKEL (reference sequence). Trimming shortened V by 0 bases and J by 0 bases, and 5 bases separated the two germline ends. The CDR3 is 15 residues long. CDR3 residues: CASSQDLATNEKLFF. The CDR3 DNA follows: TGTGCCAGCAGCCAAGACCTAGCAACTAATGAAAAACTGTTTTTT.

The gene calls are TRBV7-8 and TRBJ1-6, with 9 bases matching TRBD1. The CDR3 has 17 residues. V trimming: 1 base; J trimming: 5 bases; junction bases outside the gene matches: 6. The germline gives CDR1 SGHVS, CDR2 FQNEAQ. In DNA form, the CDR3 reads TGTGCCAGCAGCTTAGGGACCGGGACAGGGAATAATTCACCCCTCCACTTT. It specifies CASSLGTGTGNNSPLHF.

J is TRBJ2-5 and V is TRBV18; D may be TRBD1 (6 bases). The CDR3 loop spans 15 amino acids. Deletions cut 2 bases from V and 1 base from J, with 11 bases between. The germline V gene encodes CDR1 KGHSH and CDR2 LQKENI. For the CDR3, the DNA is TGTGCCAGCTCACCAAGGGGGACATTCCAAGAGACCCAGTACTTC. Encoded protein: CASSPRGTFQETQYF. The variable domain in full, with the rest retrieved from reference TRBV18 and TRBJ2-5, is NAGVMQNPRHLVRRRGQEARLRCSPMKGHSHVYWYRQLPEEGLKFMVYLQKENIIDESGMPKERFSAEFPKEGPSILRIQQVVRGDSAAYFCASSPRGTFQETQYFGPGTRLLVL.

V gene TRBV19 combines with J gene TRBJ1-6, with TRBD1 matching over 7 bases. The germline V gene has CDR1 LNHDA and CDR2 SQIVND (reference sequence). V shed 3 bases and J 6 bases; nucleotides not matched to a gene: 8. This CDR3 comprises 16 residues. CDR3 in amino acids: CASSILATGINSPLHF. The CDR3 DNA is TGTGCCAGTAGTATCCTTGCGACAGGGATTAATTCACCCCTCCACTTT.

The chain links TRBV18 to TRBJ2-2; 10 bases are a match to TRBD1. J lost 3 bases, V lost 4 bases, and 8 bases had no gene match. This CDR3 region has 17 residues. Germline CDR1 reads KGHSH; CDR2 reads LQKENI. In DNA, the CDR3 is TGTGCCAGCTCACTGCTCGGGACAGGGGAGGACACCGGGGAGCTGTTTTTT. Its translation is CASSLLGTGEDTGELFF.

The V and J genes are TRBV5-5 and TRBJ1-1, with a weak D call TRBD1 (5 bases). CDR1 is SGHKS, CDR2 YYEKEE, per germline (reference sequence). Trimming cost V 4 bases and J 6 bases, with 13 bases left between them. The CDR3 covers 13 residues. CDR3 region: CASSRVGASEAFF. CDR3 DNA sequence: TGTGCCAGCAGCCGCGTCGGGGCGTCTGAAGCTTTCTTT.

The J gene is TRBJ2-7, the V gene TRBV6-5, with TRBD1 identical over 8 bases. The CDR3 consists of 16 residues. The germline gives CDR1 MNHEY, CDR2 SVGAGI. The ends lost 0 bases at V and 1 base at J; junction bases unmatched: 5. The CDR3 loop reads CASSYSGTGESYEQYF. The CDR3 bases are TGTGCCAGCAGTTACTCCGGGACAGGCGAGTCCTACGAGCAGTACTTC.

The rearrangement joins TRBV7-2 to TRBJ1-3, with D unresolved. Trimming removed 5 bases at V and 1 base at J, with 9 bases between. The CDR3 has 14 amino acids. From germline, CDR1 is SGHTA and CDR2 FQGNSA. The CDR3 sequence: CASSPGLSGNTIYF. The CDR3 DNA is TGTGCCAGCAGCCCCGGTTTATCTGGAAACACCATATATTTT.

The chain carries TRBV18 and TRBJ2-1, with 8 positions matching TRBD2. This CDR3 spans 17 amino acids. Looked up from germline, CDR1 is KGHSH and CDR2 is LQKENI. The junction had 6 bases not matched to a gene; V was cut back by 2 bases and J by 0 bases. The CDR3 loop reads CASSPRCGRCSYNEQFF. The CDR3 DNA sequence: TGTGCCAGCTCACCAAGGTGCGGGAGGTGCTCCTACAATGAGCAGTTCTTC.

This clone has a single count. V and J are TRBV9 and TRBJ1-3, with a tentative D call TRBD1 (5 bases). The CDR3 is made up of 14 amino acids. Trimming removed 0 bases from V and 4 bases from J, with 8 bases in between. The germline CDR1 and CDR2 sequences are SGDLS and YYNGEE. CDR3 sequence (DNA): TGTGCCAGCAGCGTAGTAGGGGTGGGAAACACCATATATTTT. Its translation: CASSVVGVGNTIYF.

This chain joins TRBV6-5 and TRBJ1-2, with a possible D match to TRBD1 (5 bases). CDR1 is MNHEY, CDR2 SVGAGI, per germline. Deletions cut 7 bases from V and 2 bases from J, with 14 bases between. This CDR3 has 14 residues. The CDR3 is CASTNTGRNYGYTF. The CDR3 coding sequence is TGTGCCAGCACCAATACAGGAAGGAACTATGGCTACACCTTC.

This sequence joins TRBV7-2 and TRBJ1-1, with a weak D call TRBD1 (5 bases). Germline CDR1 SGHTA, CDR2 FQGNSA. The V gene lost 5 bases and the J gene lost 0 bases, with 7 bases spanning the gap. CDR3 length: 13 residues. This CDR3 is CASSRQMNTEAFF. Here the CDR3 DNA reads TGTGCCAGCAGCCGACAGATGAACACTGAAGCTTTCTTT.

The rearrangement uses TRBV28 and TRBJ1-5; a weak D match, TRBD1 (5 bases). The CDR3 sequence is 13 residues long. Germline V CDR1 and CDR2: MDHEN, SYDVKM. V dropped 8 bases and J dropped 0 bases, with 8 bases sitting between them. The CDR3 DNA sequence: TGTGCCAGCCATCAGGGTAGCAATCAGCCCCAGCATTTT. This translates into CASHQGSNQPQHF.

The chain employs TRBV25-1 and TRBJ2-7, with 8 bases lining up with TRBD2. Germline V CDR1 and CDR2: MGHDK, SYGVNS. CDR3 size: 14 residues. V was clipped by 4 bases and J by 1 base; unmatched bases: 3. The chain's CDR3 is CASSAAGVSYEQYF. The CDR3 region has the DNA TGTGCCAGCAGTGCAGCGGGAGTATCCTACGAGCAGTACTTC.

The chain employs TRBV11-2 and TRBJ2-1; 13 bases line up with TRBD2. Losses at the gene ends were 1 base for V and 7 bases for J; bases not matched to a gene: 7. The germline CDR1 and CDR2 sequences are SGHAT and FQNNGV. The CDR3 spans 17 residues. The CDR3 coding sequence is TGTGCCAGCAGCTTAGGAACTAGCGGGAGGGCCAAAAATGAGCAGTTCTTC. Translation gives CASSLGTSGRAKNEQFF.

This chain uses TRBV29-1 with TRBJ2-1, with D perhaps TRBD1 (7 bases). This CDR3 is built from 11 residues. In germline, CDR1 is SQVTM, CDR2 ANQGSEA. The DNA of the CDR3 is TGCAGTTCGGGGGCAGGGGGAGAGCAGTTCTTC. Translated: CSSGAGGEQFF.

The CDR3 loop reads CASSSIAGTAYEQYF. CDR3 DNA sequence: TGTGCCAGCAGCTCCATAGCGGGAACCGCCTACGAGCAGTACTTC. V usage is TRBV11-2 and J usage is TRBJ2-7; 8 bases map to TRBD2. Germline V gene sequence: CDR1 SGHAT, CDR2 FQNNGV. J was trimmed by 2 bases and V by 4 bases; bases with no gene match: 7. There are 15 residues in the CDR3. The entire variable domain, with the rest obtained from reference TRBV11-2 and TRBJ2-7, is as follows: EAGVAQSPRYKIIEKRQSVAFWCNPISGHATLYWYQQILGQGPKLLIQFQNNGVVDDSQLPKDRFSAERLKGVDSTLKIQPAKLEDSAVYLCASSSIAGTAYEQYFGPGTRLTVT.

This chain links TRBV12-5 with TRBJ2-7, with D possibly TRBD1 on 6 matching bases. The germline gives CDR1 LGHNT, CDR2 FRNRAP. This CDR3 is 14 amino acids long. V shed 5 bases and J shed 5 bases, with 16 bases lying between them. As DNA, the CDR3 is TGTGCTAGTGGTCCAGCAGGGGCCCCCCACGAGCAGTACTTC. Translating it yields CASGPAGAPHEQYF. Supplemented by reference TRBV12-5 and TRBJ2-7, the full variable domain reads DARVTQTPRHKVTEMGQEVTMRCQPILGHNTVFWYRQTMMQGLELLAYFRNRAPLDDSGMPKDRFSAEMPDATLATLKIQPSEPRDSAVYFCASGPAGAPHEQYFGPGTRLTVT.

V is TRBV7-2 and J is TRBJ2-3; 11 bases are a match to TRBD2. Germline CDR1 SGHTA, CDR2 FQGNSA. The CDR3 length is 17 residues. J lost 4 bases, V lost 1 base, and 7 bases had no gene match. In DNA form, the CDR3 reads TGTGCCAGCAGCTTAGTTTTAGCGGGAGGGGGGCCAGATACGCAGTATTTT. Translating gives CASSLVLAGGGPDTQYF.

The chain is built from TRBV19 and TRBJ2-7; D is unclear. V shed 2 bases and J shed 6 bases, with 11 bases lying between them. This CDR3 region has 13 residues. Germline CDR1 LNHDA, CDR2 SQIVND (reference sequence). CDR3 DNA: TGTGCCAGTAGTATACGGCCGCTCGGCGAGCAGTACTTC. Translated: CASSIRPLGEQYF.

The gene calls are TRBV11-2 and TRBJ2-3; the D is unclear. There are 15 residues in the CDR3. CDR1 is SGHAT and CDR2 is FQNNGV in the germline V gene. V was trimmed by 2 bases and J by 0 bases, leaving 9 bases between them. The CDR3 DNA is TGTGCCAGCAGCTTACAAGCGACTAGCACAGATACGCAGTATTTT. This translates into CASSLQATSTDTQYF.